The 11 T cell receptor beta chains below were found in one sample sequenced in a study of CD8 T cells in ankylosing spondylitis. TCRdb re-derived calls from the 5' RACE reads in MiXCR, one entry per CDR3 protein. The sample yields 30,000 to 45,000 distinct CDR3 sequences, 16% seen once. The sample taken for sequencing was blood. These receptors originate from a male donor with ankylosing spondylitis or in good health (not recorded which).

This sequence joins TRBV28 and TRBJ2-1; D gene uncertain. Germline V CDR1 and CDR2: MDHEN, SYDVKM. Trimming removed 1 base from V and 7 bases from J, with 8 bases in between. The CDR3 runs 13 residues. The CDR3 spells CASSLSGSNEQFF. In DNA, the CDR3 is TGTGCCAGCAGTTTATCTGGTTCTAATGAGCAGTTCTTC.

The chain has TRBV19 and TRBJ2-2, with D maybe TRBD1 (6 bases). This CDR3 spans 15 amino acids. The V gene's germline CDR1 is LNHDA and CDR2 SQIVND (reference sequence). V was pared by 5 bases and J by 1 base, with 11 bases between. CDR3 sequence: CASSALTGNTGELFF. The DNA for the CDR3 is TGTGCCAGTAGTGCCTTGACAGGGAACACCGGGGAGCTGTTTTTT.

This clonotype was seen repeatedly, ten times or more. The chain has TRBV20-1 and TRBJ1-1; unclear D gene. The CDR3 runs 10 residues. Germline values: CDR1 DFQATT, CDR2 SNEGSKA (reference sequence). Trimming removed 5 bases from V and 4 bases from J, with 5 bases in between. CDR3 bases: TGCAGTGCTTTTACCACTGAAGCTTTCTTT. Translation: CSAFTTEAFF.

This clonotype was observed a single time. The missing conserved phenylalanine or tryptophan at the end of this CDR3 makes a read error likely. No DNA is shown, since the ends of the CDR3 on it are uncertain; the CDR3 is the one TCRdb lists. The rearrangement uses TRBV3-2 and TRBJ2-1; no check of the table's D call, TRBD2, against the DNA was made. TRBV3-2 is shown as a pseudogene. Inclusive of both ends, the CDR3 amounts to 17 amino acids. The CDR3 reads CASSQLGLAGSYNEQFS.

Many counts were recorded for this clonotype. CDR3 in amino acids: CSAPTPDRLNTEAFF. The CDR3, as DNA: TGCAGTGCCCCTACCCCCGACAGGTTAAACACTGAAGCTTTCTTT. The chain joins TRBV20-1 to TRBJ1-1; maybe TRBD1 (6 bases). V shed 6 bases and J shed 2 bases, with 19 bases lying between them. Germline V gives CDR1 DFQATT, CDR2 SNEGSKA (reference sequence). This CDR3 has 15 amino acids.

This chain connects TRBV7-3 to TRBJ2-1; 11 bases agree with TRBD1. Germline assignment: CDR1 SGHTA and CDR2 FQGTGA. The CDR3 is 16 residues long. Trimming removed 5 bases from V and 5 bases from J; junction bases left unmatched: 8. CDR3 residues: CASSNGTGGSHNEQFF. The CDR3 DNA sequence: TGTGCCAGCAGCAACGGGACAGGGGGTTCGCACAATGAGCAGTTCTTC.

The gene calls are TRBV28 and TRBJ1-5; D remains unclear. CDR1 is MDHEN, CDR2 SYDVKM, per germline. Deletions cut 2 bases from V and 6 bases from J, with 5 bases between. The CDR3 runs to 12 residues. The CDR3 here is CASSLVGQPQHF. The DNA for the CDR3 is TGTGCCAGCAGTTTAGTGGGTCAGCCCCAGCATTTT.

This clonotype was detected a few times. V usage is TRBV11-2 and J usage is TRBJ2-7; tentatively, D is TRBD1 (6 bases). The CDR3 has 14 residues. Trimming pared 6 bases from V and 3 bases from J, leaving 15 bases between. Germline CDR1 reads SGHAT; CDR2 reads FQNNGV. The CDR3 spells CASRHHTGRYEQYF. The CDR3 DNA reads as TGTGCCAGCAGACATCATACAGGGCGCTACGAGCAGTACTTC. Filled out from reference TRBV11-2 and TRBJ2-7, the complete variable domain reads EAGVAQSPRYKIIEKRQSVAFWCNPISGHATLYWYQQILGQGPKLLIQFQNNGVVDDSQLPKDRFSAERLKGVDSTLKIQPAKLEDSAVYLCASRHHTGRYEQYFGPGTRLTVT.

This clonotype was counted between two and nine times. J is TRBJ2-3 and V is TRBV20-1, with TRBD2 matching 11 bases. V shed 4 bases, J shed 4 bases, and the junction held 7 bases outside the gene matches. The CDR3 spans 15 residues. The germline CDR1 and CDR2 sequences are DFQATT and SNEGSKA (reference sequence). This chain's CDR3 is CSAKPSGGHADTQYF. The DNA for the CDR3 is TGCAGTGCTAAACCTAGCGGGGGGCATGCAGATACGCAGTATTTT.

This clonotype has just a few counts. The chain joins TRBV20-1 to TRBJ1-4, with D unresolved. Germline V gene lookup returns CDR1 DFQATT and CDR2 SNEGSKA (reference sequence). V dropped 3 bases and J dropped 8 bases, with 10 bases sitting between them. This CDR3 is 12 amino acids long. Written as DNA, the CDR3 is TGCAGTGCTAGCCATTCCCTGGAAAAACTGTTTTTT. Protein sequence: CSASHSLEKLFF.

This clonotype occurred a few times. The chain uses TRBV12-3 or TRBV12-4 and TRBJ2-4, with TRBD1 identical over 8 bases. The CDR3 is made up of 18 amino acids. J was trimmed by 0 bases and V by 7 bases; bases with no gene match: 14. The CDR3 sequence is CASTQTGVVGGAKNIQYF. CDR3 nucleotide sequence: TGTGCCAGCACCCAGACAGGGGTCGTAGGGGGAGCCAAAAACATTCAGTACTTC.